Below, 9 T cell receptor beta chains from the same sample are listed, as sequenced in a study of cytomegalovirus exposure and HLA in healthy donors. PCR involved 60 Vbeta and 13 Jbeta primers. The repertoire was sequenced with immunoSEQ multiplex PCR; TCRdb's copy has only in-frame clones and lacks some. The sample carries some 140,000 clones, less than 85% recorded once. The sample taken for sequencing was PBMCs. The source is a middle-aged man in good health and CMV-seronegative.

As regards this clone: This CDR3 is also generated by other DNA sequences in the sample. The V gene is TRBV9, the J gene TRBJ2-3; 10 bases match TRBD2. V was clipped by 0 bases and J by 4 bases; unmatched bases: 2. Germline CDR1 is SGDLS and CDR2 is YYNGEE. This CDR3 has 15 amino acids. In nucleotides, the CDR3 is TGTGCCAGCAGCGTAGTAGCGGGGGGAGCAGATACGCAGTATTTT. It is translated as CASSVVAGGADTQYF.

CDR3 sequence reads: CASSERRTGVVYTF. The CDR3 coding sequence is TGCGCCAGCAGCGAGAGGAGGACAGGGGTCGTCTACACCTTC. This chain links TRBV4-1 with TRBJ1-2; 9 nucleotides align to TRBD1. This CDR3 is built from 14 residues. The V and J ends lost 5 bases and 10 bases, in that order; junction bases with no gene match: 11. The germline V gene encodes CDR1 MGHRA and CDR2 YSYEKL.

This chain joins TRBV11-3 and TRBJ2-7; D is perhaps TRBD1 (5 bases). CDR1 SGHNT and CDR2 YENEEA come from the germline V gene. Trimming removed 1 base at V and 7 bases at J, with 11 bases between. This CDR3 contains 13 residues. CDR3 bases: TGTGCCAGCAGCTTAGGCAGGGCCGCAGAGCAGTACTTC. Translation gives CASSLGRAAEQYF.

V and J are TRBV6-6 and TRBJ2-7; 8 bases map to TRBD2. The length of the CDR3 is 14 residues. Germline V gives CDR1 MNHNY, CDR2 SVGAGI (reference sequence). The ends lost 2 bases at V and 4 bases at J; junction bases unmatched: 4. The CDR3 bases are TGTGCCAGCAGTTACCCGGGAGGGTCTTACGAGCAGTACTTC. Translating gives CASSYPGGSYEQYF.

The rearrangement uses TRBV18 and TRBJ1-1; the D gene is possibly TRBD1 (5 bases). There are 17 residues in the CDR3. V lost 3 bases, J lost 3 bases, and 20 bases lay in between. In germline, CDR1 is KGHSH, CDR2 LQKENI. The CDR3 bases are TGTGCCAGCTCACCTCCTTTGGGGGGGGAACTGTACACTGAAGCTTTCTTT. Amino acid sequence: CASSPPLGGELYTEAFF.

V usage is TRBV6-6 and J usage is TRBJ1-2; 8 positions agree with TRBD1. V lost 2 bases and J lost 4; bases outside the gene matches: 6. CDR1 is MNHNY, CDR2 SVGAGI, per germline (reference sequence). This CDR3 region has 15 residues. As DNA, the CDR3 is TGTGCCAGCAGTTACAACCGGGACAGGAGCTATGGCTACACCTTC. Translation gives CASSYNRDRSYGYTF.

This clone showed up just a few times. This rearrangement joins TRBV7-2 to TRBJ2-5, with 8 positions matching TRBD2. The CDR3 contains 15 residues. Germline CDR1 is SGHTA and CDR2 is FQGNSA. V was pared by 5 bases and J by 2 bases, with 7 bases of the junction left unmatched. The CDR3 here is CASSAGGGRQETQYF. CDR3 sequence (DNA): TGTGCCAGCAGCGCCGGGGGGGGCCGACAAGAGACCCAGTACTTC. Together with reference TRBV7-2 and TRBJ2-5, the CDR3 gives the full variable domain: GAGVSQSPSNKVTEKGKDVELRCDPISGHTALYWYRQSLGQGLEFLIYFQGNSAPDKSGLPSDRFSAERTGGSVSTLTIQRTQQEDSAVYLCASSAGGGRQETQYFGPGTRLLVL.

This chain uses TRBV28 with TRBJ1-6, with a weak D call TRBD1 (5 bases). The CDR3 is 20 residues long. Trimming pared 4 bases from V and 4 bases from J, leaving 26 bases between. The germline gives CDR1 MDHEN, CDR2 SYDVKM. Here the CDR3 reads CASSSRPGRRRKPYNSPLHF. CDR3 DNA: TGTGCCAGCAGTTCCCGGCCAGGGCGCCGCCGGAAACCGTATAATTCACCCCTCCACTTT.

The chain combines TRBV28 with TRBJ2-3; 8 bases fit TRBD1. Germline V gene sequence: CDR1 MDHEN, CDR2 SYDVKM. The CDR3 totals 14 residues. V dropped 10 bases and J dropped 3; count of bases not matched to a gene: 9. CDR3 region: CATKTTGVTDTQYF. As DNA, the CDR3 is TGTGCCACTAAAACGACAGGGGTTACAGATACGCAGTATTTT.